What follows are 4 T cell receptor beta chains derived from one specimen sequenced in a study of CD8 T cells in ankylosing spondylitis. TCRdb fed the 5' RACE reads into MiXCR, producing one record per CDR3 protein. The sample has 150,000 to 250,000 distinct CDR3 sequences, roughly 13% seen once. The sample was blood, either unsorted or a sorted T cell fraction (not recorded which). All receptors come from a male donor with ankylosing spondylitis or in good health (not recorded which).

The chain couples TRBV27 to TRBJ2-2, with 8 bases that match TRBD2. CDR1 and CDR2 (germline): MNHEY, SMNVEV (reference sequence). The CDR3 is made up of 18 amino acids. V lost 4 bases, J lost 1 base, and 11 bases stayed unmatched. The CDR3 sequence is CASSSPPPLAVNTGELFF. For the CDR3, the DNA is TGTGCCAGCAGTTCCCCACCCCCACTAGCGGTGAACACCGGGGAGCTGTTTTTT.

This clonotype appeared many times. J is TRBJ1-1 and V is TRBV7-9; D possibly corresponds to TRBD1 (6 bases). This CDR3 spans 13 amino acids. Germline CDR1 and CDR2: SEHNR and FQNEAQ (reference sequence). Trimming took off 3 bases at V and 1 base at J, with 6 bases between the two ends. The CDR3 spells CASSFRGNTEAFF. The CDR3 bases are TGTGCCAGCAGCTTCAGGGGGAACACTGAAGCTTTCTTT.

The rearrangement joins TRBV12-3 or TRBV12-4 to TRBJ2-1; the D gene is possibly TRBD2 (5 bases). The ends were cut back, 3 bases at V and 9 bases at J, with 9 bases in the middle. This CDR3 is 12 amino acids long. The CDR3 DNA is TGTGCCAGCAGTTTCTCTAGCTTTGAGCAGTTCTTC. This gives the protein CASSFSSFEQFF.

The rearrangement joins TRBV27 to TRBJ2-3; 8 bases line up with TRBD2. V lost 9 bases, J lost 4 bases, and 12 bases stayed unmatched. The CDR3 runs 15 residues. From germline, CDR1 is MNHEY and CDR2 SMNVEV (reference sequence). The CDR3 sequence is CASTPGGGGADTQYF. The CDR3 coding sequence is TGTGCCAGTACTCCGGGAGGGGGGGGCGCAGATACGCAGTATTTT.